Below are 31 T cell receptor beta chains sequenced from a single sample in a study of cytomegalovirus exposure and HLA in healthy donors. 60 Vbeta and 13 Jbeta primers were used in PCR. Some clones are missing from TCRdb's copy, which holds only in-frame ones; the method was immunoSEQ multiplex PCR. The sample lists under 200,000 clones, 60% to 85% occurring once. Sequenced material: PBMCs. The receptors derive from a woman aged 25-40 years in good health and CMV-seronegative.

The rearrangement links TRBV6-1 to TRBJ2-2, with 7 bases fitting TRBD2. The CDR3 extends over 16 amino acids. Germline-derived CDR1 and CDR2 are MNHNS and SASEGT. V was pared by 4 bases and J by 3 bases, with 8 bases of the junction left unmatched. The CDR3, as DNA: TGTGCCAGCAGTGGGCCCCCTAGCGGTTACACCGGGGAGCTGTTTTTT. Encoded protein: CASSGPPSGYTGELFF.

The chain combines TRBV10-3 with TRBJ2-1; 9 bases are shared with TRBD2. Losses at the gene ends were 6 bases for V and 6 bases for J; bases not matched to a gene: 6. The CDR3 is 14 residues long. Germline V CDR1 and CDR2: ENHRY, SYGVKD. The CDR3 bases are TGTGCCATCAGATCCGGGACTAGCAGCAATGAGCAGTTCTTC. Its protein product is CAIRSGTSSNEQFF.

This clone turned up a few times. The rearrangement links TRBV7-3 to TRBJ2-1, with D possibly matching TRBD1 (6 bases). Germline loops: CDR1 SGHTA, CDR2 FQGTGA. Trimming took 1 base from V and 0 from J, leaving 7 bases between them. The CDR3 loop spans 15 amino acids. This CDR3 reads CASSLSRGSYNEQFF. CDR3 coding DNA: TGTGCCAGCAGCTTAAGCAGGGGCTCCTACAATGAGCAGTTCTTC. The whole variable domain, filled in from reference TRBV7-3 and TRBJ2-1, reads GAGVSQTPSNKVTEKGKYVELRCDPISGHTALYWYRQSLGQGPEFLIYFQGTGAADDSGLPNDRFFAVRPEGSVSTLKIQRTERGDSAVYLCASSLSRGSYNEQFFGPGTRLTVL.

This clone was seen a handful of times. This rearrangement joins TRBV2 to TRBJ2-3, with 11 bases aligning to TRBD2. The length of the CDR3 is 16 residues. Germline values: CDR1 SNHLY, CDR2 FYNNEI. With 5 bases clipped from V and 4 bases from J, the junction kept 8 bases outside the gene matches. CDR3 sequence reads: CASSLSGGAFPDTQYF. DNA for the CDR3: TGTGCCAGCAGTCTTAGCGGGGGGGCCTTCCCAGATACGCAGTATTTT.

This clone was counted a few times. This chain connects TRBV7-2 to TRBJ2-7, with 7 bases fitting TRBD1. The germline CDR1 and CDR2 sequences are SGHTA and FQGNSA. The CDR3 sequence is 15 residues long. J was trimmed by 6 bases and V by 1 base; bases with no gene match: 9. The CDR3 sequence: CASSLGGGPGGEQYF. The CDR3 DNA follows: TGTGCCAGCAGCTTAGGAGGGGGCCCTGGGGGCGAGCAGTACTTC.

This sequence joins TRBV7-3 and TRBJ2-7, with no clear D. Germline CDR1 SGHTA, CDR2 FQGTGA. The CDR3 covers 13 residues. The ends were cut back, 5 bases at V and 5 bases at J, with 13 bases in the middle. This chain's CDR3 is CASSPDRGHEQYF. Written as DNA, the CDR3 is TGTGCCAGCAGCCCAGACCGAGGCCACGAGCAGTACTTC.

The rearrangement joins TRBV18 to TRBJ1-5, with 7 bases aligning to TRBD1. Losses at the gene ends were 0 bases for V and 5 bases for J; bases not matched to a gene: 10. Germline CDR1 and CDR2: KGHSH and LQKENI. The CDR3 consists of 17 residues. For the CDR3, the DNA is TGTGCCAGCTCACCACCGGAAAGACAGGGCGCTTATCAGCCCCAGCATTTT. It codes for CASSPPERQGAYQPQHF.

This clone was seen just once. The V call is TRBV7-8, the J call TRBJ2-1; TRBD2 aligns across 9 bases. V lost 8 bases to trimming and J lost 7 bases; unmatched junction nucleotides: 9. CDR1 and CDR2 from the germline V gene are SGHVS and FQNEAQ. The CDR3 contains 14 residues. The CDR3 sequence: CASRPDSGGNEQFF. The CDR3 nucleotides read TGTGCCAGCCGTCCGGATAGCGGGGGTAATGAGCAGTTCTTC.

The CDR3: CASSRRTDTYEQYF. The CDR3 coding sequence is TGTGCCAGCTCACGAAGGACAGATACCTACGAGCAGTACTTC. This chain connects TRBV18 to TRBJ2-7, with a tentative D call TRBD1 (6 bases). This CDR3 has 14 amino acids. Germline V gives CDR1 KGHSH, CDR2 LQKENI. Trimming shortened V by 4 bases and J by 2 bases, and 12 bases separated the two germline ends.

This clone has only one observation. The V call is TRBV5-1, the J call TRBJ2-5; the match to TRBD1 covers 7 bases. The last part of the DNA fits TRBJ2-7 better; the J call may be wrong. The CDR3 sequence is 14 residues long. Germline CDR1 reads SGHRS; CDR2 reads YFSETQ. CDR3 loop: CASSYYRGSYEQYF. The CDR3 DNA follows: TGCGCCAGCAGCTACTACAGGGGAAGCTACGAGCAGTACTTC.

This clone is a singleton in its sample. The junction does not match germline at one end; this may be a read error. V is TRBV2 and J is TRBJ1-1; 8 bases agree with TRBD1. The CDR3 covers 12 residues. The germline gives CDR1 SNHLY, CDR2 FYNNEI. The CDR3 DNA sequence: TGTGCCAGCAGTGTGTCAGGTTTGACAGGGGACTTT. Translated, it gives CASSVSGLTGDF.

The chain couples TRBV4-2 to TRBJ1-1; 7 nucleotides match TRBD1. Germline trimming cut 4 bases from V and 4 bases from J; bases unmatched to any gene: 9. CDR3 size: 15 residues. Germline V lookup: CDR1 LGHNA, CDR2 YNFKEQ. Here the CDR3 reads CASSPDRTGGTEAFF. The CDR3 nucleotides read TGTGCCAGCAGCCCGGACAGGACAGGAGGCACTGAAGCTTTCTTT.

With respect to this clone: One end of the junction fails to match germline, which may point to a read error. The rearrangement uses TRBV10-3 and TRBJ2-6; possibly TRBD1 for D (5 bases). The CDR3 spans 16 residues. Germline assignment: CDR1 ENHRY and CDR2 SYGVKD. The CDR3 sequence: CAIPATPSSGANGLTF. CDR3 nucleotide sequence: TGTGCCATCCCTGCCACCCCGAGCTCTGGGGCCAACGGCCTGACTTTC.

This clone was seen only a few times. This sequence joins TRBV30 and TRBJ2-2, with D maybe TRBD2 (6 bases). Germline CDR1 GTSNPN, CDR2 SVGIG (reference sequence). There are 15 residues in the CDR3. Trimming removed 2 bases at V and 3 bases at J, with 13 bases between. The CDR3 DNA reads as TGTGCCTGGAGTCTCGGGGGTCGCTACACCGGGGAGCTGTTTTTT. Protein sequence: CAWSLGGRYTGELFF.

As DNA, the CDR3 is TGTGCCAGCAGTGCTCGGGGTGCAGGCCCAGATACGCAGTATTTT. This translates into CASSARGAGPDTQYF. The V call is TRBV6-1, the J call TRBJ2-3, with TRBD2 as a possible D gene (5 bases). The germline V and J ends were trimmed by 4 bases and 4 bases, with 15 bases remaining between them. This CDR3 contains 15 residues. Germline CDR1 reads MNHNS; CDR2 reads SASEGT.

This clone came up once. The chain couples TRBV7-2 to TRBJ2-1, with D possibly matching TRBD1 (5 bases). The V gene's germline CDR1 is SGHTA and CDR2 FQGNSA. The CDR3 consists of 13 residues. The V end lost 7 bases, the J end lost 4 bases, and 11 bases lay between the germline ends. The CDR3 here is CASKQALYNEQFF. The DNA of the CDR3 is TGTGCCAGCAAACAGGCCCTTTACAATGAGCAGTTCTTC. The full variable domain, with the rest looked up from reference TRBV7-2 and TRBJ2-1, is GAGVSQSPSNKVTEKGKDVELRCDPISGHTALYWYRQSLGQGLEFLIYFQGNSAPDKSGLPSDRFSAERTGGSVSTLTIQRTQQEDSAVYLCASKQALYNEQFFGPGTRLTVL.

The chain uses TRBV18 and TRBJ1-1; 7 bases align to TRBD1. V lost 2 bases, J lost 2 bases, and 5 bases stayed unmatched. This CDR3 is built from 15 residues. Germline assignment: CDR1 KGHSH and CDR2 LQKENI. CDR3 sequence (DNA): TGTGCCAGCTCACCAAAGACAGGGACAAACACTGAAGCTTTCTTT. It encodes CASSPKTGTNTEAFF.

This chain uses TRBV28 with TRBJ2-1; perhaps TRBD1 as D (7 bases). Deletions cut 5 bases from V and 6 bases from J, with 17 bases between. In germline, CDR1 is MDHEN, CDR2 SYDVKM. The CDR3 covers 15 residues. The CDR3 nucleotides are TGTGCCAGCAGTGTGACAGGGTTGGGGGGCAATGAGCAGTTCTTC. Translating gives CASSVTGLGGNEQFF.

Note on this clone: The junction shows a germline mismatch at one end, possibly a read error. The chain recombines TRBV7-9 with TRBJ1-6; 9 bases align to TRBD1. The V gene's germline CDR1 is SEHNR and CDR2 FQNEAQ (reference sequence). The CDR3 sequence is 15 residues long. The CDR3 DNA reads TGTACCAGCAGCAGGGGACAGGGATTTAATTCACCCCTCCACTTT. Its protein is CTSSRGQGFNSPLHF.

The chain uses TRBV28 and TRBJ1-2; 7 positions agree with TRBD1. This CDR3 spans 14 amino acids. Germline loops: CDR1 MDHEN, CDR2 SYDVKM. The ends lost 3 bases at V and 2 bases at J; junction bases unmatched: 3. CDR3 in amino acids: CASSFPTGNYGYTF. CDR3 in DNA: TGTGCCAGCAGTTTCCCGACAGGGAACTATGGCTACACCTTC.

The chain uses TRBV6-6 and TRBJ1-5; D call uncertain. The CDR3 extends over 13 amino acids. CDR1 is MNHNY, CDR2 SVGAGI, per germline (reference sequence). V lost 7 bases, J lost 0 bases, and 7 bases lay in between. The chain's CDR3 is CASTLNSNQPQHF. In nucleotides, the CDR3 is TGTGCCAGCACCCTAAATAGCAATCAGCCCCAGCATTTT.

The V gene is TRBV7-9, the J gene TRBJ1-1; D is perhaps TRBD1 (5 bases). The CDR3 totals 15 residues. Germline CDR1 reads SEHNR; CDR2 reads FQNEAQ (reference sequence). V dropped 1 base and J dropped 5 bases, with 14 bases sitting between them. In nucleotides, the CDR3 is TGTGCCAGCAGCTTAGTCAAGGGGTGGGGAACTGAAGCTTTCTTT. It is translated as CASSLVKGWGTEAFF.

This rearrangement joins TRBV10-3 to TRBJ1-3; 9 bases are shared with TRBD1. V trimming: 10 bases; J trimming: 1 base; junction bases outside the gene matches: 11. The CDR3 covers 16 residues. Germline V lookup: CDR1 ENHRY, CDR2 SYGVKD. Written as DNA, the CDR3 is TGTGCCACCGGGCGGGACAGGGATGGATCTGGAAACACCATATATTTT. This codes for CATGRDRDGSGNTIYF.

Comment on this clone: Other DNA sequences in this sample translate to the same CDR3. The chain joins TRBV7-2 to TRBJ1-1; D gene unclear. Trimming removed 6 bases at V and 0 bases at J, with 8 bases between. The CDR3 has 13 residues. Per germline, CDR1 SGHTA and CDR2 FQGNSA. The CDR3 region has the DNA TGTGCCAGCAGACAGCACATGAACACTGAAGCTTTCTTT. As protein: CASRQHMNTEAFF.

The V and J genes are TRBV7-9 and TRBJ2-1; 9 nucleotides align to TRBD1. Germline V gene data show CDR1 as SEHNR and CDR2 as FQNEAQ (reference sequence). After removal of 4 bases from V and 8 bases from J, the junction contained 9 bases not matched to a gene. The CDR3 contains 15 residues. The CDR3 spells CASSSTDRGVHEQFF. CDR3 DNA sequence: TGTGCCAGCAGCTCCACCGACAGGGGGGTGCATGAGCAGTTCTTC.

This rearrangement joins TRBV30 to TRBJ1-1; 7 positions match TRBD1. Germline CDR1 is GTSNPN and CDR2 is SVGIG (reference sequence). V gave up 3 bases and J gave up 3 bases; unmatched junction bases: 7. The CDR3 is made up of 14 amino acids. This CDR3 is CAWSRDSTYTEAFF. In nucleotides, the CDR3 is TGTGCCTGGAGCCGGGACAGCACTTACACTGAAGCTTTCTTT.

The V and J genes are TRBV2 and TRBJ2-1; the D gene is possibly TRBD2 (5 bases). CDR1 and CDR2 (germline): SNHLY, FYNNEI. The CDR3 consists of 14 residues. Trimming cost V 6 bases and J 2 bases, with 11 bases left between them. The CDR3 DNA is TGTGCCAGCAGAGGGAGTCCCCCCTACAATGAGCAGTTCTTC. This translates into CASRGSPPYNEQFF.

The V call is TRBV5-4, the J call TRBJ2-3; TRBD1 is a possible D gene (5 bases). The V end lost 4 bases, the J end lost 1 base, and 16 bases lay between the germline ends. CDR1 SGHNT and CDR2 YYREEE come from the germline V gene (reference sequence). The CDR3 contains 16 residues. CDR3: CASSLLALQGTDTQYF. The CDR3 bases are TGTGCCAGCAGCCTATTGGCTTTACAGGGCACAGATACGCAGTATTTT.

V is TRBV9 and J is TRBJ1-1, with D perhaps matching TRBD1 (5 bases). The V end was cut by 0 bases, the J end by 7 bases, with 13 bases between. Germline V gene data show CDR1 as SGDLS and CDR2 as YYNGEE. This CDR3 has 14 amino acids. CDR3 DNA: TGTGCCAGCAGCGTAGGAAGCAGGGCAAGTGAAGCTTTCTTT. This encodes CASSVGSRASEAFF.

The rearrangement joins TRBV5-5 to TRBJ2-6; D remains ambiguous. From germline, CDR1 is SGHKS and CDR2 YYEKEE (reference sequence). This CDR3 is built from 15 residues. V was cut by 2 bases and J by 2 bases, with 8 bases left in between. The CDR3 reads CASSFSRAGANVLTF. In nucleotides, the CDR3 is TGTGCCAGCAGCTTTTCTCGTGCTGGGGCCAACGTCCTGACTTTC.

The chain links TRBV2 to TRBJ1-6; TRBD1 matches 8 bases. CDR1 SNHLY and CDR2 FYNNEI come from the germline V gene. With V trimmed by 5 bases and J by 7 bases, 7 bases remained unmatched. The length of the CDR3 is 15 residues. DNA for the CDR3: TGTGCCAGCAGTTGGGACAGGCCGTCAAATTCACCCCTCCACTTT. It encodes CASSWDRPSNSPLHF. Using reference TRBV2 and TRBJ1-6 for the parts outside the CDR3, the full variable domain is EPEVTQTPSHQVTQMGQEVILRCVPISNHLYFYWYRQILGQKVEFLVSFYNNEISEKSEIFDDQFSVERPDGSNFTLKIRSTKLEDSAMYFCASSWDRPSNSPLHFGNGTRLTVT.